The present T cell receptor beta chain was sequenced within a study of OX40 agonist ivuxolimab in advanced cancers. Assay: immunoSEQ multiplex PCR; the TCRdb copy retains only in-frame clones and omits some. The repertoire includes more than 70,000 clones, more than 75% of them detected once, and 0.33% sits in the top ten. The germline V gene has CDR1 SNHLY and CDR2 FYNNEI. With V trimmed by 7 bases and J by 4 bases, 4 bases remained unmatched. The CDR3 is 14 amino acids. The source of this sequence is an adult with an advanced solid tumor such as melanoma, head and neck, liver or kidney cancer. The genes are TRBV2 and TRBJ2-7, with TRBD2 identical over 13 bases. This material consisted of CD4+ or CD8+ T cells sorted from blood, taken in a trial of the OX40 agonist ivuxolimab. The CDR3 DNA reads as TGTGCCAGCACTGGACTAGCGGGAGCTTACGAGCAGTACTTC. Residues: CASTGLAGAYEQYF.